Given below is one T cell receptor (beta chain) in context. The antigen remains undetermined. The CDR3 totals 14 residues. V was shortened by 8 bases and J by 3 bases, with 11 bases between the two germline ends. For the second PCR, which ran for roughly 6 to 12 cycles, a sample-barcoded 5' primer and a J-beta primer mix were used. MiXCR was run by TCRdb on the 5' RACE reads, yielding one entry per CDR3 protein. The data hold approximately 780,000 distinct CDR3 sequences, with about 26% observed a single time. Donors each provided 8 to 10 milliliters of peripheral blood. This record belongs to a study of blood T cells in healthy people across ages. Broader study findings: Because sorting was not performed, PBMCs prevented conclusive naive versus antigen-experienced comparison. The study regarded diversity estimates from one million T cells as underestimates.

This sample was shared with a second study, whose subject was T cells of mothers and their children. As reported in that work: It was found that thymic selection shapes TCR recombination output similarly in related and unrelated pairs.

The J gene is TRBJ1-6, the V gene TRBV23-1; D unclear. TRBV23-1 is flagged as an ORF with uncertain function. The source is a boy aged 5-17 years in good health. The source material was blood. The CDR3 DNA reads TGCGCCAGCCGAACTGGGAGCTATAATTCACCCCTCCACTTT. It is translated as CASRTGSYNSPLHF.